The 18 T cell receptor beta chains below come from one sample, sequenced in a study of Ad26.COV2.S vaccination and SARS-CoV-2 variants. Some clones are missing from TCRdb's copy, which holds only in-frame ones; the method was immunoSEQ multiplex PCR. The table has around 340,000 clones, 88% seen once. The treatment: some 19 received Ad26.COV2.S at low or high dose, single or two shots; several received placebo; per-sample allocation not given. Samples were taken on day 63 after the first vaccine or placebo injection. This specimen consisted of peripheral blood, obtained in a trial of Ad26.COV2.S vaccine versus placebo. The source of these receptors is a person between 18 and 60 years old who received the Ad26.COV2.S COVID-19 vaccine or a placebo.

The gene calls are TRBV9 and TRBJ2-6, with 7 bases fitting TRBD1. Trimming removed 3 bases from V and 1 base from J; junction bases left unmatched: 13. The germline V gene encodes CDR1 SGDLS and CDR2 YYNGEE. The CDR3 spans 19 residues. CDR3 coding DNA: TGTGCCAGCAGCGGATACCCCATGGGACAGCTGTCTGGGGCCAACGTCCTGACTTTC. Amino acid sequence: CASSGYPMGQLSGANVLTF.

The chain has TRBV18 and TRBJ2-7, with 7 bases fitting TRBD2. The CDR3 is 15 amino acids. After removal of 3 bases from V and 5 bases from J, the junction contained 10 bases not matched to a gene. Germline CDR1 reads KGHSH; CDR2 reads LQKENI. CDR3 DNA: TGTGCCAGCTCACCCCCGGTGCGGGAGTTCGACGAGCAGTACTTC. It encodes CASSPPVREFDEQYF.

The J gene is TRBJ1-2, the V gene TRBV27; tentative D call: TRBD1 (5 bases). The CDR3 is 15 residues long. In germline, CDR1 is MNHEY, CDR2 SMNVEV (reference sequence). The V gene lost 7 bases and the J gene lost 4 bases, with 19 bases spanning the gap. CDR3 sequence: CASTNRPLGGYGYTF. As DNA, the CDR3 is TGTGCCAGCACGAATCGCCCCCTTGGGGGCTATGGCTACACCTTC.

This chain connects TRBV7-9 to TRBJ1-5; D ambiguous. The V gene's germline CDR1 is SEHNR and CDR2 FQNEAQ (reference sequence). The V end was cut by 1 base, the J end by 8 bases, with 12 bases between. The CDR3 is 14 residues long. The CDR3 DNA follows: TGTGCCAGCAGCTTAGGAACAGAGCGTGAGCCCCAGCATTTT. Translation: CASSLGTEREPQHF.

CDR3 coding DNA: TGTGCCAGCAATCCGAGGTTCAGGGCGGGGACTGAAGCTTTCTTT. As protein: CASNPRFRAGTEAFF. This chain joins TRBV6-5 and TRBJ1-1; D perhaps matches TRBD1 (5 bases). V dropped 7 bases and J dropped 5 bases, with 20 bases sitting between them. CDR1 and CDR2 (germline): MNHEY, SVGAGI. This CDR3 comprises 15 residues.

The chain couples TRBV7-2 to TRBJ2-7; unclear D gene. V gave up 2 bases and J gave up 3 bases, with 11 bases separating them. Per the germline V gene, CDR1 is SGHTA and CDR2 is FQGNSA. The CDR3 length is 14 residues. The CDR3 coding sequence is TGTGCCAGCAGCTTAAGGTTCGGTGGCTACGAGCAGTACTTC. This gives the protein CASSLRFGGYEQYF.

The chain joins TRBV5-6 to TRBJ1-2, with 7 nucleotides matching TRBD1. The CDR3 sequence is 14 residues long. With V trimmed by 4 bases and J by 3 bases, 6 bases remained unmatched. Germline V CDR1 and CDR2: SGHDT, YYEEEE. The CDR3 protein is CASSRGQNDYGYTF. CDR3 DNA: TGTGCCAGCAGCAGGGGACAGAATGACTATGGCTACACCTTC.

The V gene is TRBV7-2, the J gene TRBJ2-1; a possible D gene is TRBD1 (6 bases). Trimming removed 2 bases at V and 8 bases at J, with 16 bases between. The CDR3 runs to 15 residues. Germline loops: CDR1 SGHTA, CDR2 FQGNSA. CDR3 sequence reads: CASSLSAGVVDEQFF. CDR3 in DNA: TGTGCCAGCAGCTTAAGTGCAGGGGTTGTTGATGAGCAGTTCTTC.

This chain links TRBV19 with TRBJ2-1; D gene uncertain. The length of the CDR3 is 12 residues. The V gene lost 5 bases and the J gene lost 7 bases, with 9 bases spanning the gap. The germline V gene has CDR1 LNHDA and CDR2 SQIVND (reference sequence). The CDR3 DNA is TGTGCCAGTAGTCTTCTACAGAATGAGCAGTTCTTC. As protein: CASSLLQNEQFF.

This chain joins TRBV2 and TRBJ2-1; the D is unclear. The germline V and J ends were trimmed by 8 bases and 3 bases, with 17 bases remaining between them. Germline V gene data show CDR1 as SNHLY and CDR2 as FYNNEI. This CDR3 comprises 15 residues. CDR3 coding DNA: TGTGCCAGCTTCGAAGGGTCTAGGCTCTACAATGAGCAGTTCTTC. As protein: CASFEGSRLYNEQFF.

The chain joins TRBV4-2 to TRBJ2-7; 9 bases agree with TRBD2. Germline assignment: CDR1 LGHNA and CDR2 YNFKEQ. Germline trimming cut 0 bases from V and 3 bases from J; bases unmatched to any gene: 15. The CDR3 contains 19 residues. Written as DNA, the CDR3 is TGTGCCAGCAGCCAAGAACCTAGTGGTAGCGGGAGTTCGGGCTACGAGCAGTACTTC. Protein sequence: CASSQEPSGSGSSGYEQYF.

The genes are TRBV5-6 and TRBJ1-1; 9 bases are a match to TRBD1. Germline V CDR1 and CDR2: SGHDT, YYEEEE. Trimming took 1 base from V and 11 from J; bases not matched to a gene: 9. This CDR3 has 14 amino acids. Here the CDR3 DNA reads TGTGCCAGCAGCTTGCGGAGGGGGGACAGGGACGCTTTCTTT. Its translation: CASSLRRGDRDAFF.

The chain has TRBV2 and TRBJ2-7; D unresolved. Deletions cut 2 bases from V and 5 bases from J, with 7 bases between. Per germline, CDR1 SNHLY and CDR2 FYNNEI. This CDR3 contains 12 residues. The chain's CDR3 is CASSELGNEQYF. The CDR3 DNA is TGTGCCAGCAGTGAATTGGGGAACGAGCAGTACTTC. Together with reference TRBV2 and TRBJ2-7, the CDR3 gives the full variable domain: EPEVTQTPSHQVTQMGQEVILRCVPISNHLYFYWYRQILGQKVEFLVSFYNNEISEKSEIFDDQFSVERPDGSNFTLKIRSTKLEDSAMYFCASSELGNEQYFGPGTRLTVT.

The rearrangement links TRBV6-2 or TRBV6-3 to TRBJ2-7, with D unresolved. Trimming shortened V by 4 bases and J by 4 bases, and 14 bases separated the two germline ends. CDR1 is MNHEY, CDR2 SVGEGT, per germline. The CDR3 spans 14 residues. In DNA, the CDR3 is TGTGCCAGCAGTTCAATAATATTAGGGTACGAGCAGTACTTC. Residues: CASSSIILGYEQYF.

The CDR3 reads CASNRGPGDGYTF. The CDR3 nucleotides read TGTGCCAGCAATAGGGGACCGGGGGATGGCTACACCTTC. V gene TRBV2 combines with J gene TRBJ1-2, with D perhaps matching TRBD1 (5 bases). V lost 7 bases, J lost 6 bases, and 15 bases lay in between. The CDR3 sequence is 13 residues long. Germline V gene lookup returns CDR1 SNHLY and CDR2 FYNNEI.

This sequence joins TRBV11-2 and TRBJ1-5; D ambiguous. This CDR3 spans 14 amino acids. Germline lookup yields CDR1 SGHAT and CDR2 FQNNGV. V lost 0 bases and J 4 bases, leaving 7 bases between the germline ends. The CDR3 loop reads CASSLDRWNQPQHF. Written as DNA, the CDR3 is TGTGCCAGCAGCTTAGATCGGTGGAATCAGCCCCAGCATTTT.

The chain couples TRBV5-1 to TRBJ2-2; D is unclear. The CDR3 spans 15 residues. CDR1 SGHRS and CDR2 YFSETQ come from the germline V gene. Trimming pared 0 bases from V and 2 bases from J, leaving 8 bases between. The CDR3 coding sequence is TGCGCCAGCAGCTTGGAGCAAATTAACACCGGGGAGCTGTTTTTT. Translation: CASSLEQINTGELFF.

The chain couples TRBV5-4 to TRBJ2-5, with 9 bases that match TRBD2. The CDR3 sequence is 16 residues long. V lost 3 bases, J lost 3 bases, and 9 bases stayed unmatched. The germline CDR1 and CDR2 sequences are SGHNT and YYREEE (reference sequence). The CDR3: CASSWGISGGKETQYF. The CDR3 DNA reads as TGTGCCAGCAGCTGGGGGATAAGCGGGGGGAAAGAGACCCAGTACTTC. The variable domain in full, with the rest retrieved from reference TRBV5-4 and TRBJ2-5, is ETGVTQSPTHLIKTRGQQVTLRCSSQSGHNTVSWYQQALGQGPQFIFQYYREEENGRGNFPPRFSGLQFPNYSSELNVNALELDDSALYLCASSWGISGGKETQYFGPGTRLLVL.